This TCR beta chain was found in a study of patients and donors after allogeneic stem cell transplantation. The CDR3 has 17 amino acids. V lost 6 bases to trimming and J lost 3 bases; unmatched junction nucleotides: 13. Per germline, CDR1 ENHRY and CDR2 SYGVKD. TCRdb re-analysed the RT-PCR reads in MiXCR, keeping a single row per CDR3 protein. The table records about 110,000 distinct CDR3 sequences, around 33% of them present only once. The TCR originated in a human donor who was either an allogeneic HSCT recipient or a stem cell or donor lymphocyte infusion donor (not recorded which). It is not recorded whose cells these are; they may come from a transplant donor. The rearrangement joins TRBV10-3 to TRBJ1-1; TRBD1 agrees at 10 bases. Sequencing used blood, either unsorted or a sorted T cell fraction (not recorded which). The DNA for the CDR3 is TGTGCCATCAGGCCAGGCCCCGGACAGGGGGAGGACACTGAAGCTTTCTTT. It is translated as CAIRPGPGQGEDTEAFF.